The 15 T cell receptor beta chains presented below share a single source sample, sequenced in a study of post-analysis software for immune sequencing data. Their antigen targets remain unknown. Overall study findings and caveats: A handful of TRBV segments were significantly more frequent in patients than in controls. TRBV5-6, TRBV5-1 and TRBV20-1 were among these segments.

TCR beta cDNA libraries had unique molecular identifiers. Each CDR3 protein is one row after TCRdb ran MiXCR on the PCR reads. This repertoire shows a few hundred thousand distinct CDR3 sequences, 35% to 45% found once; its top ten account for roughly 8.2%. Material for sequencing was blood. The receptors were gathered from a girl between 2 and 10 years old with multiple sclerosis.

The chain has TRBV7-4 and TRBJ2-3, with TRBD2 identical over 9 bases. Per germline, CDR1 SGHVT and CDR2 SQSDAQ. This CDR3 contains 16 residues. The J segment lost 12 bases and the V segment lost 5 bases, leaving 18 bases of the junction unmatched. The CDR3 DNA sequence: TGTGCCAGCAGCCACCCGTTTGGGACTAGCCATGTATTTCAGTATTTT. Encoded protein: CASSHPFGTSHVFQYF.

This chain uses TRBV20-1 with TRBJ1-5; 7 nucleotides agree with TRBD1. The CDR3 totals 15 residues. V shed 6 bases and J 2 bases; nucleotides not matched to a gene: 10. In germline, CDR1 is DFQATT, CDR2 SNEGSKA (reference sequence). CDR3 bases: TGCAGTGCCAGTCCCACAGGGGCAGGCAATCAGCCCCAGCATTTT. This encodes CSASPTGAGNQPQHF.

The chain couples TRBV15 to TRBJ1-1; D unclear. The CDR3 loop spans 13 amino acids. Germline assignment: CDR1 LNHNV and CDR2 YYDKDF (reference sequence). Trimming shortened V by 3 bases and J by 0 bases, and 5 bases separated the two germline ends. CDR3 coding DNA: TGTGCCACCAGCAGTGTTATGAACACTGAAGCTTTCTTT. Its translation is CATSSVMNTEAFF.

The table lists this clonotype with a few counts. This chain connects TRBV6-6 to TRBJ2-1; 10 nucleotides line up with TRBD1. CDR3 length: 15 residues. The V segment lost 7 bases and the J segment 3 bases; nucleotides outside the gene matches: 6. Germline V CDR1 and CDR2: MNHNY, SVGAGI (reference sequence). The CDR3, as DNA: TGTGCCAGCACCACGGGACAGGGGATCTACAATGAGCAGTTCTTC. The encoded protein is CASTTGQGIYNEQFF.

The rearrangement uses TRBV5-1 and TRBJ1-2, with TRBD1 matching 9 bases. V was pared by 0 bases and J by 3 bases, with 3 bases of the junction left unmatched. Germline lookup yields CDR1 SGHRS and CDR2 YFSETQ. The length of the CDR3 is 15 residues. The CDR3: CASSLGTGDDYGYTF. CDR3 in DNA: TGCGCCAGCAGCTTGGGGACAGGGGACGACTATGGCTACACCTTC. The full variable domain, completed using reference TRBV5-1 and TRBJ1-2, is KAGVTQTPRYLIKTRGQQVTLSCSPISGHRSVSWYQQTPGQGLQFLFEYFSETQRNKGNFPGRFSGRQFSNSRSEMNVSTLELGDSALYLCASSLGTGDDYGYTFGSGTRLTVV.

This clonotype was recorded a few times. The chain employs TRBV5-6 and TRBJ1-2; D is ambiguous. Trimming removed 2 bases from V and 4 bases from J, with 18 bases in between. In germline, CDR1 is SGHDT, CDR2 YYEEEE. This CDR3 is 16 amino acids long. CDR3 loop: CASSFGMVQSFYGYTF. The CDR3 DNA reads as TGTGCCAGCAGCTTCGGTATGGTCCAGTCCTTCTATGGCTACACCTTC.

The chain couples TRBV27 to TRBJ2-1; tentative D call: TRBD2 (6 bases). The germline gives CDR1 MNHEY, CDR2 SMNVEV (reference sequence). The length of the CDR3 is 15 residues. V was trimmed by 3 bases and J by 4 bases, leaving 13 bases between them. The CDR3 is CASSFSVSGYNEQFF. Here the CDR3 DNA reads TGTGCCAGCAGTTTTTCAGTAAGCGGGTACAATGAGCAGTTCTTC.

This clonotype was picked up a small number of times. The V call is TRBV28, the J call TRBJ1-2; the D gene is possibly TRBD1 (6 bases). The CDR3 is 14 amino acids. From germline, CDR1 is MDHEN and CDR2 SYDVKM. V was shortened by 3 bases and J by 4 bases, with 12 bases between the two germline ends. CDR3: CASSFSDRIYGYTF. CDR3 in DNA: TGTGCCAGCAGTTTCTCCGACAGGATCTATGGCTACACCTTC.

The chain joins TRBV12-3 or TRBV12-4 to TRBJ2-5; 11 nucleotides line up with TRBD2. Trimming at V came to 6 bases and at J to 4 bases, leaving 19 bases not matched to a gene. The CDR3 runs to 19 residues. The CDR3 region has the DNA TGTGCCAGCAGCCCCACCTTAGCGGGGGGGCCTGTTAAGGGAGAGACCCAGTACTTC. This gives the protein CASSPTLAGGPVKGETQYF.

The chain carries TRBV6-1 and TRBJ2-1; the match to TRBD2 covers 7 bases. The germline V gene has CDR1 MNHNS and CDR2 SASEGT. CDR3 length: 14 amino acids. J lost 4 bases, V lost 4 bases, and 4 bases had no gene match. The chain's CDR3 is CASSGTRDYNEQFF. As DNA, the CDR3 is TGTGCCAGCAGTGGGACTAGAGATTACAATGAGCAGTTCTTC.

CDR3 amino acids: CAIATTYEQYF. CDR3 bases: TGTGCCATCGCAACTACCTACGAGCAGTACTTC. This chain connects TRBV10-3 to TRBJ2-7; no definite D call. This CDR3 has 11 residues. Trimming left V 8 bases short and J 2 bases short, with 7 bases between. Germline V gene sequence: CDR1 ENHRY, CDR2 SYGVKD.

On this clonotype: A read error may produce the germline difference seen at one junction end. This chain joins TRBV7-8 and TRBJ2-6, with D possibly being TRBD2 (6 bases). The germline CDR1 and CDR2 sequences are SGHVS and FQNEAQ. There are 16 residues in the CDR3. CDR3 nucleotide sequence: TGTACCAGCATCCGTGGGGGGAGCTCTGGGGCCAACGTCCTGACTTTC. Its protein product is CTSIRGGSSGANVLTF.

This CDR3 is CASSGGPGDKGTTEAFF. The DNA of the CDR3 is TGTGCCAGCAGTGGGGGGCCCGGGGACAAGGGTACTACTGAAGCTTTCTTT. The chain employs TRBV25-1 and TRBJ1-1; D may be TRBD1 (6 bases). V lost 4 bases to trimming and J lost 5 bases, with 23 bases between them. CDR3 length: 17 amino acids. Germline V gene sequence: CDR1 MGHDK, CDR2 SYGVNS.

The chain couples TRBV20-1 to TRBJ2-1, with D possibly TRBD1 on 5 matching bases. Trimming cost V 7 bases and J 0 bases, with 10 bases left between them. The CDR3 is 13 amino acids. Germline CDR1 is DFQATT and CDR2 is SNEGSKA (reference sequence). The CDR3 here is CSGQGSSYNEQFF. DNA for the CDR3: TGCAGTGGTCAGGGAAGCTCCTACAATGAGCAGTTCTTC.

This clonotype was counted between two and nine times. This sequence joins TRBV12-3 or TRBV12-4 and TRBJ2-3; TRBD1 aligns across 8 bases. The J segment lost 1 base and the V segment lost 6 bases, leaving 3 bases of the junction unmatched. This CDR3 has 14 residues. The DNA of the CDR3 is TGTGCCAGCAGGGCGGGACAGGGCACAGATACGCAGTATTTT. Protein sequence: CASRAGQGTDTQYF.